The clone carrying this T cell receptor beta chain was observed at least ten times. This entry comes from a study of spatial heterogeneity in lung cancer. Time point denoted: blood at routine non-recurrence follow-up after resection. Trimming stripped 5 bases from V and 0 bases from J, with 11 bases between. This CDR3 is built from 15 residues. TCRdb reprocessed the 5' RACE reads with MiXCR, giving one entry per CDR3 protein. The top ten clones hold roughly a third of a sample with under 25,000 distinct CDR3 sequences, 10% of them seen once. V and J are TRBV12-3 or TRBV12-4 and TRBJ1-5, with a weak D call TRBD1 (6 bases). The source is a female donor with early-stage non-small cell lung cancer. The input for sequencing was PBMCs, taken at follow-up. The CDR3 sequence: CASSPGALSNQPQHF. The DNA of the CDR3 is TGTGCCAGCAGTCCAGGGGCCCTTAGCAATCAGCCCCAGCATTTT.